This T cell receptor (beta chain) was retrieved from a study of T cells after somatic rescue of genetic block. The table came from immunoSEQ multiplex PCR; TCRdb's copy has only in-frame clones and leaves some out. The sample contains tens of thousands of clones, 85% to 90% of which appear only once. Germline CDR1 reads ENHRY; CDR2 reads SYGVKD. The CDR3 is made up of 16 amino acids. Trimming pared 0 bases from V and 5 bases from J, leaving 13 bases between. The sample was peripheral blood mononuclear cells (PBMCs). The J gene is TRBJ1-4, the V gene TRBV10-3, with D unclear. This TCR came from a woman between 18 and 29 years old. The CDR3 nucleotides are TGTGCCATCAGTGAGTCTGGCGTGGACTTAAATGAAAAACTGTTTTTT. Its protein is CAISESGVDLNEKLFF.